The 2 T cell receptor beta chains presented below share a single source sample, sequenced in a study of cytomegalovirus exposure and HLA in healthy donors. PCR involved 60 Vbeta and 13 Jbeta primers. Assay: immunoSEQ multiplex PCR; the TCRdb copy retains only in-frame clones and omits some. Altogether about 170,000 clones are present, roughly 85% being singletons, with the ten largest covering more than 0.75%. The sequenced material came from PBMCs. The receptor source for this set is a woman aged 45 to 65 in good health and CMV-seropositive.

The V gene is TRBV27, the J gene TRBJ2-3; tentative D call: TRBD1 (5 bases). V lost 7 bases and J 3 bases, leaving 11 bases between the germline ends. This CDR3 contains 13 residues. The germline gives CDR1 MNHEY, CDR2 SMNVEV (reference sequence). The DNA for the CDR3 is TGTGCCAGCAAAGGGGTGGGTACAGATACGCAGTATTTT. This translates into CASKGVGTDTQYF.

The J gene is TRBJ1-1, the V gene TRBV19; the D gene is possibly TRBD1 (5 bases). The CDR3 length is 15 residues. Germline V gene sequence: CDR1 LNHDA, CDR2 SQIVND (reference sequence). With 5 bases removed from V and 0 bases from J, the gap between germline ends came to 13 bases. The CDR3 DNA follows: TGTGCCAGTAGTCTCTTACCGACAGTGAACACTGAAGCTTTCTTT. Its protein product is CASSLLPTVNTEAFF.